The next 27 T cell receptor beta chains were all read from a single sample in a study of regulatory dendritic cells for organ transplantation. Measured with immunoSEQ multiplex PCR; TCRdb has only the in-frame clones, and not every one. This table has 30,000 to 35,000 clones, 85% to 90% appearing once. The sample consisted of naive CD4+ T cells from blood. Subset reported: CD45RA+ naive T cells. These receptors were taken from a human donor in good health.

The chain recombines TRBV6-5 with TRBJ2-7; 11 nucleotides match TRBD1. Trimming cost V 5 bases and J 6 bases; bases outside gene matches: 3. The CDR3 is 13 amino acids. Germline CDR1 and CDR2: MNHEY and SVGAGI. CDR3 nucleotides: TGTGCCAGCAGTCGGACAGGGGGCGGCGAGCAGTACTTC. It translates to CASSRTGGGEQYF.

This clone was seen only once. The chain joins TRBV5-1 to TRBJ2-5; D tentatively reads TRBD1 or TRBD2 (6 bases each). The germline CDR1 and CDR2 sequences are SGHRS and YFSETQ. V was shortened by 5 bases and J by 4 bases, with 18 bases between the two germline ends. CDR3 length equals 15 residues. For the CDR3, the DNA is TGCGCCAGCAGTCCTCCGGGGGCGACTAGAGAGACCCAGTACTTC. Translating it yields CASSPPGATRETQYF. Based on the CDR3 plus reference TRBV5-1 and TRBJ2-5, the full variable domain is KAGVTQTPRYLIKTRGQQVTLSCSPISGHRSVSWYQQTPGQGLQFLFEYFSETQRNKGNFPGRFSGRQFSNSRSEMNVSTLELGDSALYLCASSPPGATRETQYFGPGTRLLVL.

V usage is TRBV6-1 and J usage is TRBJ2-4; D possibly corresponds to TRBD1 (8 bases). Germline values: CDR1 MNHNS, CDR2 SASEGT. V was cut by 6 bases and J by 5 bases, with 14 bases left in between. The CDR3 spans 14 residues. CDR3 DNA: TGTGCCAGCAGCAACAGGGGGGGGGAAAACATTCAGTACTTC. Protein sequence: CASSNRGGENIQYF.

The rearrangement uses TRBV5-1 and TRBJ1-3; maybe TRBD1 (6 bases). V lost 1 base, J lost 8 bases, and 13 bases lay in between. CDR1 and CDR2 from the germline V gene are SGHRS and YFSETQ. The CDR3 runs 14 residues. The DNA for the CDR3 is TGCGCCAGCAGCTTGCAGGGGCAGCTGGACACCATATATTTT. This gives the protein CASSLQGQLDTIYF.

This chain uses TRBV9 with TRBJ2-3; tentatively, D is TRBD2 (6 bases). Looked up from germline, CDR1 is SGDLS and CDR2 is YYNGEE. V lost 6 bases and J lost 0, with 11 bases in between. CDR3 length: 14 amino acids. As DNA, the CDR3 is TGTGCCAGCAACCGGGGGTACAGCACAGATACGCAGTATTTT. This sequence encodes CASNRGYSTDTQYF. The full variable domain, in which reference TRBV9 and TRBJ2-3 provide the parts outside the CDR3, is DSGVTQTPKHLITATGQRVTLRCSPRSGDLSVYWYQQSLDQGLQFLIQYYNGEERAKGNILERFSAQQFPDLHSELNLSSLELGDSALYFCASNRGYSTDTQYFGPGTRLTVL.

CDR3: CASSYSLSQPQHF. Written as DNA, the CDR3 is TGTGCCAGCAGTTACTCCCTAAGTCAGCCCCAGCATTTT. The V call is TRBV6-5, the J call TRBJ1-5, with D unresolved. Trimming cost V 0 bases and J 6 bases, with 6 bases left between them. In germline, CDR1 is MNHEY, CDR2 SVGAGI. The CDR3 loop spans 13 amino acids.

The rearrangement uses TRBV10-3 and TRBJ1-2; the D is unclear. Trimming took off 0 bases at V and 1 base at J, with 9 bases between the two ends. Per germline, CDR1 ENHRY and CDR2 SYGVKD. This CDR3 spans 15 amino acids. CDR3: CAISESWYGNYGYTF. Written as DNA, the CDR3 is TGTGCCATCAGTGAGTCGTGGTATGGTAACTATGGCTACACCTTC.

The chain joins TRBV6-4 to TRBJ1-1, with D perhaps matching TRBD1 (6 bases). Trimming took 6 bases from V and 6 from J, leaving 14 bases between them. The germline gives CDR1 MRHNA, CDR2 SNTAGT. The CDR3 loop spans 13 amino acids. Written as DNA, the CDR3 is TGTGCCAGCAGCGAACAGGGCGGGGCTGAAGCTTTCTTT. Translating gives CASSEQGGAEAFF.

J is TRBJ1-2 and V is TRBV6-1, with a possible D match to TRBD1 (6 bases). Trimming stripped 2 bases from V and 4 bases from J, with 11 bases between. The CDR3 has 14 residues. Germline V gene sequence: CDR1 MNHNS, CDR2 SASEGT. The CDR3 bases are TGTGCCAGCAGTGAACTGAGGACAGTCTATGGCTACACCTTC. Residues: CASSELRTVYGYTF.

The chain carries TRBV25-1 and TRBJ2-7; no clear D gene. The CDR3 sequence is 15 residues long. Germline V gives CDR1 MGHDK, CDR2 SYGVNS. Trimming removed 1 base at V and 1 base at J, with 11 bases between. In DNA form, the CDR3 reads TGTGCCAGCAGTGAATCCGGAACCGGATCCTACGAGCAGTACTTC. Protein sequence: CASSESGTGSYEQYF.

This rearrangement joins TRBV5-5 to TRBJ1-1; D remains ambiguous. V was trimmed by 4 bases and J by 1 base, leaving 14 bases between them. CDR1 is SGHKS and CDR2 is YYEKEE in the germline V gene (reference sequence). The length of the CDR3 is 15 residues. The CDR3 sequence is CASSPSTLGNTEAFF. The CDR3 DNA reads TGTGCCAGCAGCCCGTCGACTTTAGGGAACACTGAAGCTTTCTTT.

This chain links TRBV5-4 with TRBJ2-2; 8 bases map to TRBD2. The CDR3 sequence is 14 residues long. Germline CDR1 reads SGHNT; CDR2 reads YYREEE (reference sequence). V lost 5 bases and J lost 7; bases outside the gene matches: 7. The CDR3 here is CASRPGLVYGELFF. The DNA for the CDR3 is TGTGCCAGCAGACCGGGACTAGTGTACGGGGAGCTGTTTTTT. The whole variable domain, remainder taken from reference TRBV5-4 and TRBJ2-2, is ETGVTQSPTHLIKTRGQQVTLRCSSQSGHNTVSWYQQALGQGPQFIFQYYREEENGRGNFPPRFSGLQFPNYSSELNVNALELDDSALYLCASRPGLVYGELFFGEGSRLTVL.

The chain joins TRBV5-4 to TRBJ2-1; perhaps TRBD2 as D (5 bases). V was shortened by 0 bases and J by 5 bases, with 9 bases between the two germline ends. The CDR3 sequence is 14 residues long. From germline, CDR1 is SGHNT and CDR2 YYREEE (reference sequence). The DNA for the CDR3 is TGTGCCAGCAGCTTGGAGACTACAAACAATGAGCAGTTCTTC. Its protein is CASSLETTNNEQFF.

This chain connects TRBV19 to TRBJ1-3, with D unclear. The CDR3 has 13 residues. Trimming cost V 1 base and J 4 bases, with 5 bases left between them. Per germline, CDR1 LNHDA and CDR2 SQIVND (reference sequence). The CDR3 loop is CASSIGQGNTIYF. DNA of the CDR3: TGTGCCAGTAGTATAGGCCAGGGAAACACCATATATTTT.

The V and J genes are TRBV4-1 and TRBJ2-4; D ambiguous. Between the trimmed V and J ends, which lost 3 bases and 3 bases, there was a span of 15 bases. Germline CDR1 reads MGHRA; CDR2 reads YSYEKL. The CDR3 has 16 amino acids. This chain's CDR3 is CASSHPRGGGKNIQYF. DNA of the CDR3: TGCGCCAGCAGCCACCCAAGAGGTGGCGGCAAAAACATTCAGTACTTC.

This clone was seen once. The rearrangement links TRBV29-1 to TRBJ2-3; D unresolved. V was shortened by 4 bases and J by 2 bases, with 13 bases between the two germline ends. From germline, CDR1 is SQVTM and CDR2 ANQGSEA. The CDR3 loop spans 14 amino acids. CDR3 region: CSVGRPQNTDTQYF. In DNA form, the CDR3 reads TGCAGCGTTGGACGTCCCCAGAACACAGATACGCAGTATTTT.

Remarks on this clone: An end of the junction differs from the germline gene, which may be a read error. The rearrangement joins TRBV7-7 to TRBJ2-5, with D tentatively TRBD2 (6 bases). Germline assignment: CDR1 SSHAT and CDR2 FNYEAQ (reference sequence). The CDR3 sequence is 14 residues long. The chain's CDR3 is CASSLSGGQETQYF. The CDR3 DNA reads TGTGCTAGCAGCTTGTCCGGGGGACAAGAGACCCAGTACTTC.

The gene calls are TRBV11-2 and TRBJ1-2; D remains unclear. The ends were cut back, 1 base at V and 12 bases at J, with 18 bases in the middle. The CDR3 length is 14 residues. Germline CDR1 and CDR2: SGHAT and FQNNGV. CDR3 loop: CASSLVGTDTPDTF. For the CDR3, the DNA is TGTGCCAGCAGCTTAGTAGGTACCGATACCCCCGACACCTTC.

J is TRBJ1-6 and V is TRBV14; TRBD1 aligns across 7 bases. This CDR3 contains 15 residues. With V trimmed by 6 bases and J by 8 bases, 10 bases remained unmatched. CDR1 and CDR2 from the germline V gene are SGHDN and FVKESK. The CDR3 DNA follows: TGTGCCAGCAGACCTACGTTTACAGGGGATTCACCCCTCCACTTT. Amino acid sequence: CASRPTFTGDSPLHF.

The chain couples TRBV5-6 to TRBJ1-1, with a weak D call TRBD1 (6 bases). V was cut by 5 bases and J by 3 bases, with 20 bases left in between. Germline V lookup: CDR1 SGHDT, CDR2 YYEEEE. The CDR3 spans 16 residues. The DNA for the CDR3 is TGTGCCAGCAGATGGAGGGGGGCTAGGTTGGACACTGAAGCTTTCTTT. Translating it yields CASRWRGARLDTEAFF.

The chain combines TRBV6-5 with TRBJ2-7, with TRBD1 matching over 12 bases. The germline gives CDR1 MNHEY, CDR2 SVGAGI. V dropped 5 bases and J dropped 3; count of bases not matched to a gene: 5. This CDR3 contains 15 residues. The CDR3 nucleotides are TGTGCCAGCAGTCGGGACAGGGGGCGGTTCTACGAGCAGTACTTC. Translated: CASSRDRGRFYEQYF.

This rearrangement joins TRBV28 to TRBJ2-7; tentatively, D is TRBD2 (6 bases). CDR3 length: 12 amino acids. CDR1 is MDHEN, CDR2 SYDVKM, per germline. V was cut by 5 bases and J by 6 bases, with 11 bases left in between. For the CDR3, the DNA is TGTGCCAGCAGTGTTAGACTAGGCGAGCAGTACTTC. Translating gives CASSVRLGEQYF.

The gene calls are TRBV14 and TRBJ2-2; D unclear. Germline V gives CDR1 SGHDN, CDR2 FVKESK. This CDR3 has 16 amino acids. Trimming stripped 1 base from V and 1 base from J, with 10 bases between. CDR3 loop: CASSQVGRGNTGELFF. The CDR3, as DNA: TGTGCCAGCAGCCAAGTAGGGCGTGGGAACACCGGGGAGCTGTTTTTT. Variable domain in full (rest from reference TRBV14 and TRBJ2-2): EAGVTQFPSHSVIEKGQTVTLRCDPISGHDNLYWYRRVMGKEIKFLLHFVKESKQDESGMPNNRFLAERTGGTYSTLKVQPAELEDSGVYFCASSQVGRGNTGELFFGEGSRLTVL.

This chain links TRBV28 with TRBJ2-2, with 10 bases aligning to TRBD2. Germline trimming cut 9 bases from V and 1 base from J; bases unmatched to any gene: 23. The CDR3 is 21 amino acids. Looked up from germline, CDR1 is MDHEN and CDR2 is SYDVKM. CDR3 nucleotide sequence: TGTGCCAGTTCGTATGGGCTAGCGGGAGAGTGGGAATCTCAGAACACCGGGGAGCTGTTTTTT. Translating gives CASSYGLAGEWESQNTGELFF.

CDR3 loop: CSSRGDRETQYF. CDR3 DNA sequence: TGCAGCTCCAGAGGAGACCGGGAGACCCAGTACTTC. The rearrangement uses TRBV29-1 and TRBJ2-5, with unresolved D. V gave up 8 bases and J gave up 5 bases, with 15 bases separating them. The CDR3 runs to 12 residues. Germline V gene lookup returns CDR1 SQVTM and CDR2 ANQGSEA.

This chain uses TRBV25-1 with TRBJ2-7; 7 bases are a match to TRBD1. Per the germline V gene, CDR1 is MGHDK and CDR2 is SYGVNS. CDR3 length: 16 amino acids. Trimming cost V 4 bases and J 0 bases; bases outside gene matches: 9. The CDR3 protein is CASSGSWGQSSYEQYF. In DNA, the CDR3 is TGTGCCAGCAGTGGTTCCTGGGGACAGAGCTCCTACGAGCAGTACTTC.

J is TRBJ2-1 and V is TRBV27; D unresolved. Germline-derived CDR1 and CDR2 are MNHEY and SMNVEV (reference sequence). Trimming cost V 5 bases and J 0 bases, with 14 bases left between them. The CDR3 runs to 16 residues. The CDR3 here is CASSLRGLSSYNEQFF. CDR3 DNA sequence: TGTGCCAGCAGTCTCCGAGGTCTGAGCTCCTACAATGAGCAGTTCTTC.